This T cell receptor (beta chain) was captured in a study of cytomegalovirus exposure and HLA in healthy donors. This CDR3 region has 16 residues. Germline-derived CDR1 and CDR2 are MNHNS and SASEGT. Trimming left V 2 bases short and J 5 bases short, with 17 bases between. The PCR made use of 60 Vbeta and 13 Jbeta primers. Sequenced by immunoSEQ multiplex PCR; TCRdb stores in-frame clones only, minus some. The sample carries 100,000 to 150,000 clones, 80% recorded once. The receptor was isolated from a man aged 25-40 years in good health and CMV-seropositive. The rearrangement joins TRBV6-1 to TRBJ2-3, with a weak D call TRBD1 (5 bases). The specimen was PBMCs. CDR3 in DNA: TGTGCCAGCAGTGAACATTTAGGGGCCCAAGGAGATACGCAGTATTTT. Residues: CASSEHLGAQGDTQYF.